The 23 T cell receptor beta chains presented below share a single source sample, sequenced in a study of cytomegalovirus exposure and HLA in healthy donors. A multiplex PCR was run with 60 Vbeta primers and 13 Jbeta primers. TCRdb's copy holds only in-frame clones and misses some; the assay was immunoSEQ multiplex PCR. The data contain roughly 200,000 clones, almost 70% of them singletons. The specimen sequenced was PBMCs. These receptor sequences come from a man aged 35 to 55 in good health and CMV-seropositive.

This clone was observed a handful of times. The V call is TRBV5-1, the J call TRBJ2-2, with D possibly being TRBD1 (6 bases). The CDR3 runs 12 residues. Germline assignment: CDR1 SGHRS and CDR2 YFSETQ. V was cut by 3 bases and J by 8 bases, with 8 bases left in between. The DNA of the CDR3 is TGCGCCAGCAGCTATGGACAGGGGGAGCTGTTTTTT. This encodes CASSYGQGELFF.

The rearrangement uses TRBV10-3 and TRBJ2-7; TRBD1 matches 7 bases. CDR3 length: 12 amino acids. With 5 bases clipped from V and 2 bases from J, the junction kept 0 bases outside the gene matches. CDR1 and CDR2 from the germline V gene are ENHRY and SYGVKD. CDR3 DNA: TGTGCCATCAGTACAGGGGCCTACGAGCAGTACTTC. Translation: CAISTGAYEQYF.

The CDR3 here is CASRRTVNTEAFF. The CDR3 region has the DNA TGTGCCAGCAGACGGACAGTGAACACTGAAGCTTTCTTT. The chain combines TRBV28 with TRBJ1-1, with D perhaps TRBD1 (6 bases). Germline loops: CDR1 MDHEN, CDR2 SYDVKM. Trimming stripped 6 bases from V and 0 bases from J, with 8 bases between. This CDR3 contains 13 residues.

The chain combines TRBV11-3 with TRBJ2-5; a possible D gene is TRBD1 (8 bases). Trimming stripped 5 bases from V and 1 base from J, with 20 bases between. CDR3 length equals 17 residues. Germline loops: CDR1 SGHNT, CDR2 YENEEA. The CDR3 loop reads CASSHGEQGGTQETQYF. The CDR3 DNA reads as TGTGCCAGCAGCCACGGCGAACAGGGGGGGACCCAAGAGACCCAGTACTTC.

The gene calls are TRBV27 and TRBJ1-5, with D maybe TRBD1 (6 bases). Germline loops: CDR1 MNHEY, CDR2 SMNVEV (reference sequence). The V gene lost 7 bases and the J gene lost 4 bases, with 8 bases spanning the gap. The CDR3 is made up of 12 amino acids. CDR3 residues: CASTTGNQPQHF. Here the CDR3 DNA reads TGTGCCAGCACCACAGGGAATCAGCCCCAGCATTTT.

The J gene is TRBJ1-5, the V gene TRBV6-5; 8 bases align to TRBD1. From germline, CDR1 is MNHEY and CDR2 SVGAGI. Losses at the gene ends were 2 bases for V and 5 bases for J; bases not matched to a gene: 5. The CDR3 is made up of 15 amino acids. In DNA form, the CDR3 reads TGTGCCAGCAGTTACGACGGACAGGGCGATCAGCCCCAGCATTTT. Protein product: CASSYDGQGDQPQHF.

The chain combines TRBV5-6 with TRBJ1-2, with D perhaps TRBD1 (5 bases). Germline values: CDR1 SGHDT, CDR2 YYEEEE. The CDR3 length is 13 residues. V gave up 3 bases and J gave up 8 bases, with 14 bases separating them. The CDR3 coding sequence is TGTGCCAGCAGCTCACTCGGACAACTCGGCTACACCTTC. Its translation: CASSSLGQLGYTF.

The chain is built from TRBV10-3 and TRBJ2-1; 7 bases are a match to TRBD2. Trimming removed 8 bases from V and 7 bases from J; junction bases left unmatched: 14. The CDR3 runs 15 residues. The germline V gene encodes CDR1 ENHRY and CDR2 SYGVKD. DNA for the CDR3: TGTGCCATCGGGGATTTGGGGGGGTGGGGGAATGAGCAGTTCTTC. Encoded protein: CAIGDLGGWGNEQFF.

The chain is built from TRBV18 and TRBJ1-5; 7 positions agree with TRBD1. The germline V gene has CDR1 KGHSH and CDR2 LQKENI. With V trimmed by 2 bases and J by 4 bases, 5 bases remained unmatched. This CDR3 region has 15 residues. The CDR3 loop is CASSPGTDKNQPQHF. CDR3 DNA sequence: TGTGCCAGCTCACCAGGGACAGACAAAAATCAGCCCCAGCATTTT.

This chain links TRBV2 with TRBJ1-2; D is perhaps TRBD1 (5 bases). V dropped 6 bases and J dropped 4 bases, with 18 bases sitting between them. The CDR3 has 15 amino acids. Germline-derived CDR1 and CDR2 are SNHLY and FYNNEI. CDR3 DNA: TGTGCCAGCAGGGGAGGGGACTCCCCGACCTATGGCTACACCTTC. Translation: CASRGGDSPTYGYTF.

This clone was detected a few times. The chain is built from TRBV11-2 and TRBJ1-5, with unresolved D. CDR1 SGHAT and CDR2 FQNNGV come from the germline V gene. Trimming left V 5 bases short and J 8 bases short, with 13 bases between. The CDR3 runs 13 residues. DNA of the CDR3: TGTGCCAGCAGCCGCGGAGTTATGGAGCCCCAGCATTTT. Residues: CASSRGVMEPQHF.

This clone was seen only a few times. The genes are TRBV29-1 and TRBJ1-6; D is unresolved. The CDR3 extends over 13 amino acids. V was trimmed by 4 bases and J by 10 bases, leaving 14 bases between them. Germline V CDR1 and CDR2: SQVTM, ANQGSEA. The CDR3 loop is CSVARTEDSPLHF. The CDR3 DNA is TGCAGCGTTGCCCGGACGGAGGACTCACCCCTCCACTTT.

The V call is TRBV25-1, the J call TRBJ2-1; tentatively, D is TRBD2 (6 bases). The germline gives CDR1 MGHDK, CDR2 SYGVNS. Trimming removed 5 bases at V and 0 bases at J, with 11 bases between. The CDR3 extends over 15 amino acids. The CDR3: CASSPTGGSYNEQFF. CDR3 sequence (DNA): TGTGCCAGCAGTCCAACCGGGGGCTCCTACAATGAGCAGTTCTTC.

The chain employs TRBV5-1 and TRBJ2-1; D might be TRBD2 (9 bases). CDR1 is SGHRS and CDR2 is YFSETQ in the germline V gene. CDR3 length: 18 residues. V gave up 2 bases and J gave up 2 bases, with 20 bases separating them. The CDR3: CASSFRGRLAGTYNEQFF. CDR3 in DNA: TGCGCCAGCAGCTTCAGGGGGCGGCTAGCGGGGACCTACAATGAGCAGTTCTTC.

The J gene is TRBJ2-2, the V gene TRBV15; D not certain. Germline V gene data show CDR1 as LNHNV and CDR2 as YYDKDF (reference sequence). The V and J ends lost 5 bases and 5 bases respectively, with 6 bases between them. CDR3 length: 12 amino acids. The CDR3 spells CATSPATGELFF. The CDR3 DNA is TGTGCCACCAGCCCAGCGACCGGGGAGCTGTTTTTT.

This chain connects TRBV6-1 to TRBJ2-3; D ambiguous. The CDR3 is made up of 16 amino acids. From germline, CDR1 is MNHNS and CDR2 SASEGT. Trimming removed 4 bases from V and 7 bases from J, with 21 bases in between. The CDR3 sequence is CASSGRRSGTINTQYF. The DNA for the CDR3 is TGTGCCAGCAGTGGACGGCGGTCTGGAACCATTAATACGCAGTATTTT.

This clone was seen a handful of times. The CDR3 spells CASSLAGVGTDTQYF. The CDR3 DNA is TGTGCCAGCAGCTTGGCGGGGGTGGGCACAGATACGCAGTATTTT. The V call is TRBV5-4, the J call TRBJ2-3, with a weak D call TRBD2 (6 bases). V gave up 0 bases and J gave up 1 base, with 9 bases separating them. The CDR3 sequence is 15 residues long. Per germline, CDR1 SGHNT and CDR2 YYREEE (reference sequence). Based on the CDR3 plus reference TRBV5-4 and TRBJ2-3, the full variable domain is ETGVTQSPTHLIKTRGQQVTLRCSSQSGHNTVSWYQQALGQGPQFIFQYYREEENGRGNFPPRFSGLQFPNYSSELNVNALELDDSALYLCASSLAGVGTDTQYFGPGTRLTVL.

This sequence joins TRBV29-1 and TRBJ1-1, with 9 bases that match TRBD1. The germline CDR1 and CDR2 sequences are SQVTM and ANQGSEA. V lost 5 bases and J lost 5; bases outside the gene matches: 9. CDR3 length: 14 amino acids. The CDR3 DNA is TGCAGCGTTTACTTAGTTGGACAGGGGACTGAAGCTTTCTTT. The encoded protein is CSVYLVGQGTEAFF.

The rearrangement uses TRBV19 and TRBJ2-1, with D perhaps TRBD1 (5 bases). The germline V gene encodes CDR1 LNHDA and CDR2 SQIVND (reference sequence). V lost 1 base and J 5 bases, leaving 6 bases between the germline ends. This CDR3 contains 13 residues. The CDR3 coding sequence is TGTGCCAGTAGTATAGGGGGCCACAATGAGCAGTTCTTC. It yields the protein CASSIGGHNEQFF.

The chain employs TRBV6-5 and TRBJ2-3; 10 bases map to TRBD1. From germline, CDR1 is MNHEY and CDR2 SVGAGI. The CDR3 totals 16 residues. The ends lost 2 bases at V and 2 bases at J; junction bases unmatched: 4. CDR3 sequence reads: CASSYAGTGDTDTQYF. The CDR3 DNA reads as TGTGCCAGCAGTTACGCCGGGACAGGGGACACAGATACGCAGTATTTT.

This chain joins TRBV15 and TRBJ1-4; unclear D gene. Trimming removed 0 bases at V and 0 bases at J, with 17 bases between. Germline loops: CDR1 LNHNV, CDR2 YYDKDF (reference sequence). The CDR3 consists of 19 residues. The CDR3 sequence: CATSRDWFLGGPTNEKLFF. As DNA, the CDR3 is TGTGCCACCAGCAGAGATTGGTTCCTCGGAGGGCCAACTAATGAAAAACTGTTTTTT.

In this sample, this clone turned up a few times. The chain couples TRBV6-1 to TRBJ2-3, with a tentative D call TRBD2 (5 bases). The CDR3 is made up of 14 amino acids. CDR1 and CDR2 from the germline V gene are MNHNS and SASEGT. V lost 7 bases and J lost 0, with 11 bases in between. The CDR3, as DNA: TGTGCCAGCAAAACGGGGAAAAGCACAGATACGCAGTATTTT. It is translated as CASKTGKSTDTQYF.

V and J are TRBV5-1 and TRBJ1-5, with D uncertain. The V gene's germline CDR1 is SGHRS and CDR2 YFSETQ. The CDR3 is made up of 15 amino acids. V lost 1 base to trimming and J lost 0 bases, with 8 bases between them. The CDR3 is CASSLIGDSNQPQHF. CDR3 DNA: TGCGCCAGCAGCTTGATTGGAGATAGCAATCAGCCCCAGCATTTT.